The rows below give T cell receptor beta chains drawn from one sample of a study of shared clonotypes between healthy human individuals. Measured with immunoSEQ multiplex PCR; TCRdb has only the in-frame clones, and not every one. The repertoire includes nearly 750,000 clones, 55% to 75% of them detected once, and 1.8% sits in the top ten. The source material was memory CD4+ T cells sorted from blood. These receptors were taken from a woman aged 30 to 39 in good health. The CDR3 runs from the conserved cysteine through the conserved F or W. A D gene is named only where the DNA matches it firmly. Some rows mark clone size as missing; the rest say once, few, many or name a class of expanded clone.

.	many	TRBV18	TRBJ2-2	CASSPAGQGSTGELFF	TGTGCCAGCTCACCCGCTGGGCAGGGGTCGACCGGGGAGCTGTTTTTT
TRBD2	.	TRBV5-6	TRBJ2-2	CASSFLAGRSGELFF	TGTGCCAGCAGCTTCCTAGCGGGCCGGTCCGGGGAGCTGTTTTTT
TRBD1	few	TRBV18	TRBJ2-4	CASSQPAGGRAKNIQYF	TGTGCCAGCTCACAGCCTGCAGGGGGCAGGGCCAAAAACATTCAGTACTTC
.	.	TRBV5-5	TRBJ1-5	CASSLRDPIPLNQPQHF	TGTGCCAGCAGCCTCCGGGACCCTATCCCTCTCAATCAGCCCCAGCATTTT
TRBD2	.	TRBV5-1	TRBJ2-2	CASSRGTSGDTGELFF	TGCGCCAGCAGCCGGGGGACTAGCGGGGACACCGGGGAGCTGTTTTTT
.	.	TRBV9	TRBJ2-5	CASSARTVEETQYF	TGTGCCAGCAGCGCCCGGACGGTAGAAGAGACCCAGTACTTC
.	.	TRBV19	TRBJ1-5	CASSIRGSNQPQHF	TGTGCCAGTAGTATAAGGGGTAGCAATCAGCCCCAGCATTTT
.	few	TRBV28	TRBJ1-5	CASMGTLGNQPQHF	TGTGCCAGCATGGGCACCCTGGGCAATCAGCCCCAGCATTTT
.	.	TRBV7-6	TRBJ2-7	CASSLVLQGEQYF	TGTGCCAGCAGCTTAGTTCTCCAGGGCGAGCAGTACTTC
TRBD2	once	TRBV5-5	TRBJ2-1	CASSLAPAGGFNEQFF	TGTGCCAGCAGCTTGGCCCCAGCGGGAGGCTTCAATGAGCAGTTCTTC
.	once	TRBV27	TRBJ2-3	CASSRGGGTDTQYF	TGTGCCAGCAGTAGGGGGGGTGGCACAGATACGCAGTATTTT
.	.	TRBV10-2	TRBJ1-5	CASNAANQPQHF	TGCGCCAGCAATGCAGCGAATCAGCCCCAGCATTTT
.	.	TRBV19	TRBJ2-2	CASTYGINTGELFF	TGTGCCAGTACGTACGGGATTAACACCGGGGAGCTGTTTTTT
.	.	TRBV11-2	TRBJ2-1	CASSTGPEQFF	TGTGCCAGCAGCACCGGACCCGAGCAGTTCTTC
.	few	TRBV7-4	TRBJ1-5	CASRVPGHLYSNQPQHF	TGTGCCAGCAGGGTTCCGGGACACCTCTATAGCAATCAGCCCCAGCATTTT
.	once	TRBV10-2	TRBJ1-2	CASSESNGATYGYTF	TGCGCCAGCAGTGAGTCGAATGGGGCAACATATGGCTACACCTTC
.	.	TRBV19	TRBJ1-5	CASSPKPSGQPQHF	TGTGCCAGTAGTCCGAAACCCTCCGGGCAGCCCCAGCATTTT
.	.	TRBV19	TRBJ2-7	CASSIRRGFSYEQYF	TGTGCCAGTAGTATTAGGCGGGGATTCTCCTACGAGCAGTACTTC
TRBD2	.	TRBV19	TRBJ2-3	CASGIAGTSTDTQYF	TGTGCCAGTGGGATAGCGGGAACTAGCACAGATACGCAGTATTTT
.	.	TRBV5-1	TRBJ2-5	CASSLALSQETQYF	TGCGCCAGCAGCTTGGCCCTAAGTCAAGAGACCCAGTACTTC
TRBD2	.	TRBV7-6	TRBJ2-7	CASSLMASGSYEQYF	TGTGCCAGCAGCTTAATGGCTAGCGGGAGTTACGAGCAGTACTTC
.	.	TRBV28	TRBJ1-1	CASAIGTGTTNTEAFF	TGTGCCAGCGCTATAGGGACCGGGACGACGAACACTGAAGCTTTCTTT
TRBD1	.	TRBV11-2	TRBJ1-5	CASSRDSLGNQPQHF	TGTGCCAGCAGTCGGGACAGTTTGGGCAATCAGCCCCAGCATTTT
TRBD2	.	TRBV13	TRBJ2-3	CASSTRVPAGVRDTQYF	TGTGCCAGCAGCACACGGGTTCCAGCGGGAGTCCGCGATACGCAGTATTTT
.	.	TRBV5-1	TRBJ1-4	CASSPGHATNEKLFF	TGCGCCAGCAGCCCCGGACATGCAACTAATGAAAAACTGTTTTTT
.	once	TRBV18	TRBJ1-1	CASSPPGTMNTEAFF	TGTGCCAGCTCACCACCCGGGACAATGAACACTGAAGCTTTCTTT
TRBD1	.	TRBV15	TRBJ1-4	CATSRDRDRGRSSEKLFF	TGTGCCACCAGCAGAGATCGGGACAGGGGGCGGAGTTCTGAAAAACTGTTTTTT